The clone carrying this T cell receptor (beta chain) was seen ten or more times. Antigen specificity is unknown. Relying on iRepertoire HTBI primers and Arm-PCR of CDR3 regions, the team built TCR beta libraries. TCRdb re-derived calls from the multiplex PCR reads in MiXCR, one entry per CDR3 protein. The sample holds roughly 360,000 distinct CDR3 sequences; 20% to 25% are singletons and the top ten take approximately 27%. The data derive from a study of regulatory T cells in long-lasting Graves disease. Overall study context: Those with persistent Graves' disease had received antithyroid drugs for over 5 years with positive TSH receptor antibodies. General observations from the study: Persistent disease preferred TRBV28, TRBJ1-2 and TRBJ2-5.

Described time point: persistent/refractory GD, antithyroid drugs over 5 years with positive TRAb. With RNA extracted from PBMCs as input, the TCR library was made. CDR1 and CDR2 (germline): SGHVS, FQNEAQ. Deletions cut 2 bases from V and 4 bases from J, with 9 bases between. The CDR3 is 13 amino acids. The clonotype comes from a woman in her 40s with Graves disease. The chain joins TRBV7-8 to TRBJ2-7; no definite D call. Sample: peripheral blood mononuclear cells (PBMCs), taken when the disease was refractory, from a patient treated with antithyroid drugs. The CDR3 region is CASSLLDGYEQYF. The DNA of the CDR3 is TGTGCCAGCAGCTTACTGGATGGGTACGAGCAGTACTTC.